This T cell receptor beta chain was found in a study of OX40 agonist ivuxolimab in advanced cancers. Overall study context: Prior therapy, whether anti-PD-1, anti-PD-L1 or anti-CTLA-4, was allowed, and under 50% had some.

The germline gives CDR1 SGHTA, CDR2 FQGNSA. The CDR3 loop spans 17 amino acids. V was clipped by 1 base and J by 8 bases, with 20 bases between them. To note about this clone: Its antigen is undetermined.

General study results and limits: CD8+ T cells averaged more expanded clones than CD4+.

Assay used: immunoSEQ multiplex PCR; TCRdb lists only in-frame clones, some missing. The sample yields about 16,000 clones, roughly 79% seen once. Sequencing was performed on CD4+ or CD8+ T cells sorted from blood, taken in a trial of the OX40 agonist ivuxolimab. This TCR came from an adult with an advanced solid tumor such as melanoma, head and neck, liver or kidney cancer. The chain combines TRBV7-2 with TRBJ1-4, with a weak D call TRBD1 (6 bases). For the CDR3, the DNA is TGTGCCAGCAGCTTAGATATAAGCGGGGGGCGGAGGGAAAAACTGTTTTTT. This translates into CASSLDISGGRREKLFF. Full variable domain (rest looked up from reference TRBV7-2 and TRBJ1-4): GAGVSQSPSNKVTEKGKDVELRCDPISGHTALYWYRQSLGQGLEFLIYFQGNSAPDKSGLPSDRFSAERTGGSVSTLTIQRTQQEDSAVYLCASSLDISGGRREKLFFGSGTQLSVL.